This T cell receptor (beta chain) was profiled in a study of OX40 agonist ivuxolimab in advanced cancers. The overall study: Dosing consisted of intravenous ivuxolimab at 0.01 to 10 mg/kg every 2 weeks. Cohort: 82.7% men, mean age 60, aged about 20 to 90.

Findings of the study overall: The mean number of expanded clones was higher in CD8+ T cells than in CD4+. Low normalized T-cell clonal expansion was additionally recorded for some nonresponders.

This table comes from immunoSEQ multiplex PCR, and its TCRdb copy is limited to in-frame clones, with some not included. This table has about 68,000 clones, over 75% appearing once. Concerning this clone itself: Its antigen is unidentified.

The sequencing here drew on CD4+ or CD8+ T cells sorted from blood, taken in a trial of the OX40 agonist ivuxolimab. This TCR was sampled from an adult with an advanced solid tumor such as melanoma, head and neck, liver or kidney cancer.

For the CDR3, the DNA is TGTGCCAGCAGCCAAGAACCAGGGTCTAACTATGGCTACACCTTC. Protein: CASSQEPGSNYGYTF. This chain uses TRBV4-2 with TRBJ1-2, with D possibly TRBD1 on 5 matching bases. V was shortened by 0 bases and J by 0 bases, with 8 bases between the two germline ends. This CDR3 comprises 15 residues. The germline V gene encodes CDR1 LGHNA and CDR2 YNFKEQ.